One sample yielded the 21 T cell receptor beta chains listed below, sequenced in a study of immune heterogeneity within non-small cell lung tumors. TCR beta CDR3 regions came from multiplex PCR with 32 forward V and 13 reverse J primers. A single record per CDR3 protein comes from TCRdb applying MiXCR to the multiplex PCR reads. The repertoire holds about 16,000 distinct CDR3 sequences, with under 35% as singletons. At about 600 ng per sample, bulk tumor genomic DNA provided the template. Collection of several biopsies per primary tumor, spaced far apart, took place during surgery. The cohort was untreated, with newly diagnosed non-small cell lung cancer undergoing curative surgery. The sequenced sample consisted of lung tumor tissue. The receptors here all came from a woman in her 50s with non-small cell lung cancer.

The rearrangement uses TRBV2 and TRBJ2-2; TRBD1 matches at 10 bases. V dropped 1 base and J dropped 6; count of bases not matched to a gene: 2. CDR3 length equals 15 residues. Germline V gene lookup returns CDR1 SNHLY and CDR2 FYNNEI. The CDR3 nucleotides are TGTGCCAGCAGTGAAGGGGGGACAGGGGCCGGGGAGCTGTTTTTT. Translating gives CASSEGGTGAGELFF.

A note on this clonotype: This may be a read error: a much more frequent sequence differs by one nucleotide. J is TRBJ1-2 and V is TRBV7-3, with 10 bases matching TRBD1. Per germline, CDR1 SGHTA and CDR2 FQGTGA. CDR3 size: 15 residues. V lost 0 bases, J lost 7 bases, and 5 bases stayed unmatched. CDR3 coding DNA: TGTGCCAGCAGCTTAACGAGACAGGGGGCGACTGGCTACACCTTC. Encoded protein: CASSLTRQGATGYTF.

The chain is built from TRBV19 and TRBJ1-1; 7 bases map to TRBD1. Germline CDR1 reads LNHDA; CDR2 reads SQIVND (reference sequence). The CDR3 covers 15 residues. The J segment lost 6 bases and the V segment lost 7 bases, leaving 14 bases of the junction unmatched. DNA of the CDR3: TGTGCCAGTAAGACAAGGACAGGCCGAGGTGCTGAAGCTTTCTTT. This gives the protein CASKTRTGRGAEAFF.

This clonotype was recorded at least ten times. This chain connects TRBV6-1 to TRBJ2-2; perhaps D is TRBD1 or TRBD2 (6 bases each). V was cut by 5 bases and J by 0 bases, with 10 bases left in between. The CDR3 is 15 residues long. CDR1 and CDR2 (germline): MNHNS, SASEGT. Here the CDR3 DNA reads TGTGCCAGCAGTCGCGGGACAACGAACACCGGGGAGCTGTTTTTT. Its translation: CASSRGTTNTGELFF.

Concerning this clonotype itself: A clone one base away is much larger, so this may be a read error. The genes are TRBV6-1 and TRBJ1-3; D is unresolved. Trimming stripped 5 bases from V and 4 bases from J, with 9 bases between. This CDR3 has 13 amino acids. Germline lookup yields CDR1 MNHNS and CDR2 SASEGT. CDR3: CASSPVQGNTIYF. As DNA, the CDR3 is TGTGCCAGCAGTCCAGTACAGGGAAACACCATATATTTT.

This clonotype turned up a few times. The chain is built from TRBV6-1 and TRBJ1-4, with TRBD1 matching 7 bases. The ends lost 3 bases at V and 7 bases at J; junction bases unmatched: 5. Germline V CDR1 and CDR2: MNHNS, SASEGT. This CDR3 is 14 amino acids long. As DNA, the CDR3 is TGTGCCAGCAGTGACCCAGGGGGGTCTGAAAAACTGTTTTTT. Encoded protein: CASSDPGGSEKLFF.

This clonotype was counted many times. The chain links TRBV12-3 or TRBV12-4 to TRBJ2-7; a weak D match, TRBD2 (6 bases). The CDR3 contains 12 residues. Deletions cut 4 bases from V and 7 bases from J, with 11 bases between. DNA of the CDR3: TGTGCCAGCAGTTCTGGGAGGTGGGAGCAGTACTTC. Translating it yields CASSSGRWEQYF.

This clonotype was recorded many times. The junction differs from germline at one of its ends, possibly a read error. The V call is TRBV12-3 or TRBV12-4, the J call TRBJ2-5; tentatively, D is TRBD2 (7 bases). The CDR3 runs 13 residues. This CDR3 reads CASTLGGEETQYF. The CDR3 coding sequence is TGTGCCAGCACTTTAGGGGGGGAAGAGACCCAGTACTTC.

This chain uses TRBV5-1 with TRBJ2-5; the D is unclear. CDR3 length: 11 residues. Germline CDR1 SGHRS, CDR2 YFSETQ. V was cut by 2 bases and J by 7 bases, with 6 bases left in between. Here the CDR3 DNA reads TGCGCCAGCAGCTTTGAAGGGACCCAGTACTTC. Its protein product is CASSFEGTQYF.

The chain joins TRBV19 to TRBJ2-6; D is possibly TRBD1 (6 bases). V lost 4 bases and J lost 3, with 13 bases in between. Per germline, CDR1 LNHDA and CDR2 SQIVND (reference sequence). The CDR3 is made up of 16 amino acids. CDR3 in amino acids: CASSTQAGVGANVLTF. The CDR3 nucleotides are TGTGCCAGTAGTACCCAAGCAGGGGTTGGGGCCAACGTCCTGACTTTC.

This rearrangement joins TRBV20-1 to TRBJ2-5, with 7 positions matching TRBD2. Germline CDR1 DFQATT, CDR2 SNEGSKA (reference sequence). With 3 bases clipped from V and 4 bases from J, the junction kept 8 bases outside the gene matches. The CDR3 is 14 amino acids. The CDR3 DNA reads TGCAGTGCTAGGTGGGAGGGTAGGGGAGAGACCCAGTACTTC. Translation: CSARWEGRGETQYF.

The CDR3 nucleotides are TGTGCCAGCAGTGCTTACAATGAGCAGTTCTTC. It encodes CASSAYNEQFF. The V and J genes are TRBV25-1 and TRBJ2-1; D is unresolved. V was pared by 4 bases and J by 4 bases, with 2 bases between. The CDR3 loop spans 11 amino acids. CDR1 MGHDK and CDR2 SYGVNS come from the germline V gene.

The rearrangement links TRBV20-1 to TRBJ1-2, with a weak D call TRBD1 (6 bases). CDR3 size: 17 residues. The V gene lost 3 bases and the J gene lost 1 base, with 21 bases spanning the gap. Germline CDR1 and CDR2: DFQATT and SNEGSKA (reference sequence). Here the CDR3 DNA reads TGCAGTGCTAGCTCCCTTAGGACAGCGGCTTTTAACTATGGCTACACCTTC. Protein sequence: CSASSLRTAAFNYGYTF.

This clonotype was observed many times. The V call is TRBV9, the J call TRBJ1-1; no clear D. In germline, CDR1 is SGDLS, CDR2 YYNGEE. The CDR3 runs to 14 residues. Trimming cost V 0 bases and J 5 bases, with 11 bases left between them. In DNA, the CDR3 is TGTGCCAGCAGCGTAGAGGAGGGAGGAACTGAAGCTTTCTTT. Encoded protein: CASSVEEGGTEAFF.

The chain recombines TRBV5-1 with TRBJ2-7; D may be TRBD1 (5 bases). Trimming shortened V by 1 base and J by 7 bases, and 18 bases separated the two germline ends. CDR3 length: 15 residues. Germline loops: CDR1 SGHRS, CDR2 YFSETQ. The DNA of the CDR3 is TGCGCCAGCAGCTTGATAGGGGCCTCCGCCGGAGAGCAGTACTTC. Protein sequence: CASSLIGASAGEQYF.

This clonotype is medium-sized in the sample. The chain links TRBV11-2 to TRBJ2-2, with a possible D match to TRBD2 (6 bases). Germline values: CDR1 SGHAT, CDR2 FQNNGV. Trimming shortened V by 3 bases and J by 0 bases, and 14 bases separated the two germline ends. This CDR3 has 17 residues. DNA of the CDR3: TGTGCCAGCAGCTTTCCCGGGAGTAATACGAACACCGGGGAGCTGTTTTTT. The encoded protein is CASSFPGSNTNTGELFF.

This clonotype was seen many times. The chain links TRBV13 to TRBJ2-3; TRBD1 is a possible D gene (6 bases). The V and J ends lost 2 bases and 2 bases respectively, with 14 bases between them. The CDR3 extends over 16 amino acids. CDR1 is PRHDT and CDR2 is FYEKMQ in the germline V gene (reference sequence). CDR3: CASSLRAGATTDTQYF. CDR3 coding DNA: TGTGCCAGCAGCTTACGTGCAGGGGCGACCACAGATACGCAGTATTTT.

This clonotype counts as medium-sized (0.01 to 0.1%). This chain connects TRBV20-1 to TRBJ1-1, with a weak D call TRBD1 (6 bases). The CDR3 runs 14 residues. Germline CDR1 and CDR2: DFQATT and SNEGSKA (reference sequence). Trimming removed 6 bases at V and 2 bases at J, with 16 bases between. For the CDR3, the DNA is TGCAGTGCGCCCGACCGACAGGCTAACACTGAAGCTTTCTTT. The encoded protein is CSAPDRQANTEAFF.

The chain carries TRBV10-2 and TRBJ2-2; D remains ambiguous. This CDR3 has 11 amino acids. V was pared by 6 bases and J by 5 bases, with 4 bases between. CDR1 and CDR2 (germline): WSHSY, SAAADI. CDR3 residues: CASSHTGELFF. CDR3 in DNA: TGCGCCAGCAGCCATACCGGGGAGCTGTTTTTT.

This chain links TRBV6-5 with TRBJ1-5; a possible D gene is TRBD1 (6 bases). Trimming cost V 0 bases and J 9 bases, with 15 bases left between them. Germline values: CDR1 MNHEY, CDR2 SVGAGI. The CDR3 spans 15 residues. The CDR3 DNA reads as TGTGCCAGCAGTTACTCGACAGGTTCTCAATGGCCCCAGCATTTT. Translation gives CASSYSTGSQWPQHF.

This chain uses TRBV9 with TRBJ2-1, with TRBD1 as a possible D gene (6 bases). V was pared by 4 bases and J by 9 bases, with 20 bases between. Looked up from germline, CDR1 is SGDLS and CDR2 is YYNGEE. The CDR3 consists of 15 residues. The CDR3 here is CASSPTIIPDSEQFF. DNA for the CDR3: TGTGCCAGCAGCCCGACCATTATACCGGACAGTGAGCAGTTCTTC.